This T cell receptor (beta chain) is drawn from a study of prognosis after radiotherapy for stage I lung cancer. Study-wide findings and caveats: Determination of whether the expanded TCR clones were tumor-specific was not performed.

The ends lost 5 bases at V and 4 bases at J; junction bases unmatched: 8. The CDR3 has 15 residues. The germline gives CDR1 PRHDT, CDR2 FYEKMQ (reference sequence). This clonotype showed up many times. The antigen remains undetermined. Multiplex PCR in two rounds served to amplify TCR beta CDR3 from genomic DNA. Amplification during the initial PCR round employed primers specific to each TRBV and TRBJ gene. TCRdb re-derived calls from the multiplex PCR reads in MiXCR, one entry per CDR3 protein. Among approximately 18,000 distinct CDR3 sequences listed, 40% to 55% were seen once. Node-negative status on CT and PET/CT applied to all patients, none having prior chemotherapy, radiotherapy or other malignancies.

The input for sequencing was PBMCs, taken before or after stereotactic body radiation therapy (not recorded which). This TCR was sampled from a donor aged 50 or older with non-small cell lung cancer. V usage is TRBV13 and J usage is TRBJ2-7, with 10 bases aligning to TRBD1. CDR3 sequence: CASSATGTGVYEQYF. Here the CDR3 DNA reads TGTGCCAGCAGCGCTACCGGGACAGGGGTATACGAGCAGTACTTC.